The 14 T cell receptor beta chains below come from one sample, sequenced in a study of persistence of HIV-infected CD4 T cells. The libraries were made with immunoSEQ version 4 in survey mode. Sequenced by immunoSEQ multiplex PCR; TCRdb stores in-frame clones only, minus some. The table has about 7,500 clones, roughly 60% seen once; the top ten hold roughly 20%. Their antigens remain unidentified. Cells were stimulated with CMV-infected fibroblast lysates at around 9.1 ug/mL. Sorting of responding CD4+ T cells relied on upregulated CD40 ligand together with CD69. The sequenced sample was CD4+ T cells sorted from PBMCs after roughly 18-hour stimulation, obtained from a patient who received antiretroviral therapy. These receptors all come from an adult man with HIV who was CMV-seropositive.

This clone was found a few times. The gene calls are TRBV7-8 and TRBJ2-1, with D hard to call. The CDR3 runs to 13 residues. Germline-derived CDR1 and CDR2 are SGHVS and FQNEAQ. Trimming pared 1 base from V and 9 bases from J, leaving 10 bases between. The CDR3 DNA reads as TGTGCCAGCAGCTTAGTGATTCTCGGTGAGCAGTTCTTC. Protein: CASSLVILGEQFF. The full variable domain, with the rest looked up from reference TRBV7-8 and TRBJ2-1, is GAGVSQSPRYKVAKRGQDVALRCDPISGHVSLFWYQQALGQGPEFLTYFQNEAQLDKSGLPSDRFFAERPEGSVSTLKIQRTQQEDSAVYLCASSLVILGEQFFGPGTRLTVL.

Turning to this clone: The junction departs from the called germline gene at one end, perhaps through a read error. V and J are TRBV6-5 and TRBJ1-1; tentatively, D is TRBD1 (6 bases). CDR3 size: 11 residues. Germline V lookup: CDR1 MNHEY, CDR2 SVGAGI. The CDR3 is CASRRDTEAFF. The CDR3 DNA follows: TGTGCCAGCAGGAGGGACACCGAAGCTTTCTTT.

The chain recombines TRBV19 with TRBJ2-5, with a tentative D call TRBD1 (6 bases). Trimming stripped 0 bases from V and 1 base from J, with 12 bases between. The germline V gene has CDR1 LNHDA and CDR2 SQIVND (reference sequence). The CDR3 is made up of 16 amino acids. CDR3 residues: CASSIDLSTGQETQYF. DNA for the CDR3: TGTGCCAGTAGTATAGATCTATCGACAGGCCAAGAGACCCAGTACTTC.

The CDR3: CASSQPTGVDEQYF. CDR3 nucleotide sequence: TGTGCCAGCAGCCAACCAACAGGGGTCGACGAGCAGTACTTC. The chain couples TRBV4-2 to TRBJ2-7; TRBD1 matches at 7 bases. Germline trimming cut 2 bases from V and 5 bases from J; bases unmatched to any gene: 6. This CDR3 has 14 residues. The germline CDR1 and CDR2 sequences are LGHNA and YNFKEQ.

J is TRBJ1-2 and V is TRBV5-5; D uncertain. V was clipped by 1 base and J by 3 bases, with 10 bases between them. In germline, CDR1 is SGHKS, CDR2 YYEKEE (reference sequence). CDR3 length equals 14 residues. The CDR3 spells CASSLLSGDYGYTF. In nucleotides, the CDR3 is TGTGCCAGCAGCTTGTTATCTGGGGACTATGGCTACACCTTC.

This clone appeared once. The chain has TRBV30 and TRBJ1-2; D gene unclear. The CDR3 runs 13 residues. V dropped 0 bases and J dropped 6 bases, with 11 bases sitting between them. CDR1 and CDR2 from the germline V gene are GTSNPN and SVGIG (reference sequence). For the CDR3, the DNA is TGTGCCTGGAGTGTAGGACGGAATCATGGCTACACCTTC. This codes for CAWSVGRNHGYTF. The full variable domain, its missing parts supplied by reference TRBV30 and TRBJ1-2, is SQTIHQWPATLVQPVGSPLSLECTVEGTSNPNLYWYRQAAGRGLQLLFYSVGIGQISSEVPQNLSASRPQDRQFILSSKKLLLSDSGFYLCAWSVGRNHGYTFGSGTRLTVV.

The chain combines TRBV27 with TRBJ1-5; 8 nucleotides line up with TRBD1. This CDR3 spans 17 amino acids. V lost 3 bases to trimming and J lost 2 bases; unmatched junction nucleotides: 9. Germline V gives CDR1 MNHEY, CDR2 SMNVEV (reference sequence). The CDR3 loop is CASSLASDRGGNQPQHF. Here the CDR3 DNA reads TGTGCCAGCAGTTTGGCTAGTGACAGGGGAGGCAATCAGCCCCAGCATTTT.

This clone was counted only a few times. The J gene is TRBJ2-7, the V gene TRBV2; D possibly corresponds to TRBD2 (5 bases). Germline CDR1 and CDR2: SNHLY and FYNNEI. There are 15 residues in the CDR3. V lost 2 bases, J lost 5 bases, and 16 bases lay in between. The CDR3 sequence is CASSEQSGVGDEQYF. Written as DNA, the CDR3 is TGTGCCAGCAGTGAACAGAGTGGTGTGGGAGACGAGCAGTACTTC. The whole variable domain, filled in from reference TRBV2 and TRBJ2-7, reads EPEVTQTPSHQVTQMGQEVILRCVPISNHLYFYWYRQILGQKVEFLVSFYNNEISEKSEIFDDQFSVERPDGSNFTLKIRSTKLEDSAMYFCASSEQSGVGDEQYFGPGTRLTVT.

J is TRBJ2-5 and V is TRBV4-2, with D possibly being TRBD1 or TRBD2 (6 bases each). The CDR3 is 18 residues long. V lost 1 base and J 9 bases, leaving 27 bases between the germline ends. The germline CDR1 and CDR2 sequences are LGHNA and YNFKEQ. The CDR3: CASSQAPRGRDWGASQYF. The CDR3 nucleotides are TGTGCCAGCAGCCAAGCCCCCCGAGGCCGGGACTGGGGGGCCTCCCAGTACTTC.

The J gene is TRBJ2-2, the V gene TRBV7-2; D might be TRBD1 or TRBD2, each matching 6 bases. Germline V lookup: CDR1 SGHTA, CDR2 FQGNSA. The V end was cut by 3 bases, the J end by 7 bases, with 21 bases between. This CDR3 comprises 17 residues. This chain's CDR3 is CASSFLWGTPGVGELFF. As DNA, the CDR3 is TGTGCCAGCAGCTTCCTCTGGGGGACACCGGGGGTCGGGGAGCTGTTTTTT.

The rearrangement joins TRBV5-4 to TRBJ1-1; 8 nucleotides align to TRBD1. Trimming cost V 4 bases and J 11 bases; bases outside gene matches: 10. Per the germline V gene, CDR1 is SGHNT and CDR2 is YYREEE (reference sequence). CDR3 length: 13 residues. The CDR3 sequence: CASSIPGQDRAFF. CDR3 in DNA: TGTGCCAGCAGCATACCGGGACAGGATCGGGCTTTCTTT.

By frequency in the sample, this clone is medium-sized. The J gene is TRBJ1-4, the V gene TRBV4-2, with 7 bases matching TRBD1. CDR1 and CDR2 (germline): LGHNA, YNFKEQ. This CDR3 contains 17 residues. J lost 3 bases, V lost 3 bases, and 10 bases had no gene match. Here the CDR3 reads CASSHEGTAGSNEKLFF. As DNA, the CDR3 is TGTGCCAGCAGCCACGAAGGGACAGCCGGGTCTAATGAAAAACTGTTTTTT.

This sequence joins TRBV9 and TRBJ1-1; a possible D gene is TRBD1 (5 bases). The ends were cut back, 3 bases at V and 0 bases at J, with 6 bases in the middle. The germline V gene has CDR1 SGDLS and CDR2 YYNGEE. This CDR3 has 13 amino acids. The CDR3 here is CASSGTMNTEAFF. CDR3 bases: TGTGCCAGCAGCGGGACAATGAACACTGAAGCTTTCTTT. The full variable domain, with the rest looked up from reference TRBV9 and TRBJ1-1, is DSGVTQTPKHLITATGQRVTLRCSPRSGDLSVYWYQQSLDQGLQFLIQYYNGEERAKGNILERFSAQQFPDLHSELNLSSLELGDSALYFCASSGTMNTEAFFGQGTRLTVV.

With respect to this clone: One end of the junction does not line up with germline, which may come from a read error. The J gene is TRBJ1-2, the V gene TRBV15; weak D call: TRBD1 (5 bases). The germline CDR1 and CDR2 sequences are LNHNV and YYDKDF (reference sequence). CDR3 length: 13 amino acids. The CDR3 DNA follows: TGTGCCACCAGCAGAGATAGGCAGGGCCACCCCTACTTC. Its translation is CATSRDRQGHPYF.